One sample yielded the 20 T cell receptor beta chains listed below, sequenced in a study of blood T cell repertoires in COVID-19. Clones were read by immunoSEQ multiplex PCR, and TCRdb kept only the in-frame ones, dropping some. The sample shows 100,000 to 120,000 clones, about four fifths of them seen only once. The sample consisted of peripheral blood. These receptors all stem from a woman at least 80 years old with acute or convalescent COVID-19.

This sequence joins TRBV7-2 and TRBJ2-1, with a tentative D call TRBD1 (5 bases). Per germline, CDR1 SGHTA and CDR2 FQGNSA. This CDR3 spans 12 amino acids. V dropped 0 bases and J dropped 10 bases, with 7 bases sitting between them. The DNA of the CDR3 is TGTGCCAGCAGCTTAGCGGGGCGGGAGCAGTTCTTC. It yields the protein CASSLAGREQFF.

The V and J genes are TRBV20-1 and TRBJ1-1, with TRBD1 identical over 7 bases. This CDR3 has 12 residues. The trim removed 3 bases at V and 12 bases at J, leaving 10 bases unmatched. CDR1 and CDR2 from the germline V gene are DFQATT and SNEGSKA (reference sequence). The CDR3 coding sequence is TGCAGTGCTAGTCCAGGGGGATCTTCAACTTTCTTT. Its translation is CSASPGGSSTFF.

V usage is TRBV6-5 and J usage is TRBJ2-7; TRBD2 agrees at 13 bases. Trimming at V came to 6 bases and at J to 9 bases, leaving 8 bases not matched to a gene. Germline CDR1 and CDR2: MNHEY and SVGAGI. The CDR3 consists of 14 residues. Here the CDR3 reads CASSDGLAGEGQYV. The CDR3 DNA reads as TGTGCCAGCAGCGACGGACTAGCGGGAGAAGGGCAGTACGTC.

The CDR3 loop is CASSQSTGGRETQYF. CDR3 nucleotide sequence: TGTGCCAGCAGCCAAAGTACAGGGGGACGAGAGACCCAGTACTTC. This chain links TRBV7-9 with TRBJ2-5; TRBD1 agrees at 8 bases. This CDR3 is 15 amino acids long. The ends lost 5 bases at V and 4 bases at J; junction bases unmatched: 9. The germline V gene encodes CDR1 SEHNR and CDR2 FQNEAQ (reference sequence).

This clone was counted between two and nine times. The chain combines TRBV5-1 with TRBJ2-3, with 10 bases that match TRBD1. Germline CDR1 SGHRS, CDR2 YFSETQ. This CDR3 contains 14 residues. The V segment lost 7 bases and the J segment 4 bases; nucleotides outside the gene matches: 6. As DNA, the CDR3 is TGCGCCAGCGCGGGACAGGGGTTCGCAGATACGCAGTATTTT. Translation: CASAGQGFADTQYF.

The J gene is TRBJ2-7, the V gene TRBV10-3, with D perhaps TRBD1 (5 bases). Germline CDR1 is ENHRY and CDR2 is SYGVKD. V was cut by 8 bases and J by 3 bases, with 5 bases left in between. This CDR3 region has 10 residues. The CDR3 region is CAIGHYEQYF. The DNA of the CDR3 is TGTGCCATCGGACACTACGAGCAGTACTTC.

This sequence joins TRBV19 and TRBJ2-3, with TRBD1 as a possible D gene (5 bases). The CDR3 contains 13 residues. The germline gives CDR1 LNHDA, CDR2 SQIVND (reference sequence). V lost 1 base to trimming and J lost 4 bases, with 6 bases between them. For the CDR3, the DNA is TGTGCCAGTAGTATAGGCAGGGCAGATACGCAGTATTTT. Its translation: CASSIGRADTQYF. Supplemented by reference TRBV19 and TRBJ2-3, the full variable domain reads DGGITQSPKYLFRKEGQNVTLSCEQNLNHDAMYWYRQDPGQGLRLIYYSQIVNDFQKGDIAEGYSVSREKKESFPLTVTSAQKNPTAFYLCASSIGRADTQYFGPGTRLTVL.

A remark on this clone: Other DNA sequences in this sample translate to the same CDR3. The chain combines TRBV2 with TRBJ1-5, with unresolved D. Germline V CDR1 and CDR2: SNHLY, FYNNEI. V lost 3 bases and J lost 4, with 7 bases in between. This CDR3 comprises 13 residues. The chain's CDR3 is CASSEGPNQPQHF. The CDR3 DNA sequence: TGTGCCAGCAGTGAGGGCCCAAATCAGCCCCAGCATTTT.

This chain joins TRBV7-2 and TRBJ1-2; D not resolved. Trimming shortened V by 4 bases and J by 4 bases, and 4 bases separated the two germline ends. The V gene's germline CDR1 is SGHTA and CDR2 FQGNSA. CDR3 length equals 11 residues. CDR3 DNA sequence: TGTGCCAGCAGCTCCTTCTATGGCTACACCTTC. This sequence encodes CASSSFYGYTF.

The CDR3 sequence: CASSPQWTGGNEQFF. CDR3 bases: TGCGCCAGCAGCCCGCAGTGGACAGGGGGCAATGAGCAGTTCTTC. The chain joins TRBV5-1 to TRBJ2-1, with 10 bases aligning to TRBD1. The ends lost 4 bases at V and 6 bases at J; junction bases unmatched: 7. The CDR3 has 15 amino acids. Germline V lookup: CDR1 SGHRS, CDR2 YFSETQ.

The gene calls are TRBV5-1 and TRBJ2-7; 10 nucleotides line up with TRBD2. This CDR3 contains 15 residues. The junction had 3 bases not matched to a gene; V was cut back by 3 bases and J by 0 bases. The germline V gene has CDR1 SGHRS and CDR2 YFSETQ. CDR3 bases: TGCGCCAGCAGCTCGGGACTAGCGAGCTCCTACGAGCAGTACTTC. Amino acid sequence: CASSSGLASSYEQYF.

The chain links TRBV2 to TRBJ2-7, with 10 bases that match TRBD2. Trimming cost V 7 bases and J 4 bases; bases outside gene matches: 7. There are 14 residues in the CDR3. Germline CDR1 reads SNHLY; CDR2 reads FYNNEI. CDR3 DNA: TGTGCCAGCACCAGAGCGGGAGGGAAATACGAGCAGTACTTC. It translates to CASTRAGGKYEQYF. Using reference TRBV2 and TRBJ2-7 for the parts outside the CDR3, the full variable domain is EPEVTQTPSHQVTQMGQEVILRCVPISNHLYFYWYRQILGQKVEFLVSFYNNEISEKSEIFDDQFSVERPDGSNFTLKIRSTKLEDSAMYFCASTRAGGKYEQYFGPGTRLTVT.

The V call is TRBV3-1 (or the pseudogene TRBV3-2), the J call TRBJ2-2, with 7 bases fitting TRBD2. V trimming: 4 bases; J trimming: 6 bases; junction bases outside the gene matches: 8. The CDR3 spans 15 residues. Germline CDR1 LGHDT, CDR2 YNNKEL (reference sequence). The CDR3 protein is CASSPYVGGAGELFF. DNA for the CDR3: TGTGCCAGCAGCCCCTATGTGGGAGGGGCCGGGGAGCTGTTTTTT.

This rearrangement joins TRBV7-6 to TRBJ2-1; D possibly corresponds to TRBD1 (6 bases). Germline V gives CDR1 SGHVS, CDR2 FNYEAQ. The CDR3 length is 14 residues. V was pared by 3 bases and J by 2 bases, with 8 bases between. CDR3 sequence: CASSFRGAYNEQFF. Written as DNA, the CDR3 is TGTGCCAGCAGCTTCAGGGGCGCCTACAATGAGCAGTTCTTC.

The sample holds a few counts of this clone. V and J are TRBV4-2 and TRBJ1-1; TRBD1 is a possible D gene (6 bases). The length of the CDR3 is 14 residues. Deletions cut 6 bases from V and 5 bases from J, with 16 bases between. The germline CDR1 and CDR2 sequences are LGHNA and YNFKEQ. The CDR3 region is CASSMVQGTTEAFF. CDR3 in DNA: TGTGCCAGCAGTATGGTCCAGGGGACGACTGAAGCTTTCTTT.

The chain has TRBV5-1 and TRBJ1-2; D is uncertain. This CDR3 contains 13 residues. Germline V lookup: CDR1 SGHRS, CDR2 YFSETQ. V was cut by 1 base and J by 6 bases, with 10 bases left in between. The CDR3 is CASSLTWGDGYTF. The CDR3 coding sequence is TGCGCCAGCAGCTTGACTTGGGGAGATGGCTACACCTTC. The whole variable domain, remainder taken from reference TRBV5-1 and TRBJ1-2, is KAGVTQTPRYLIKTRGQQVTLSCSPISGHRSVSWYQQTPGQGLQFLFEYFSETQRNKGNFPGRFSGRQFSNSRSEMNVSTLELGDSALYLCASSLTWGDGYTFGSGTRLTVV.

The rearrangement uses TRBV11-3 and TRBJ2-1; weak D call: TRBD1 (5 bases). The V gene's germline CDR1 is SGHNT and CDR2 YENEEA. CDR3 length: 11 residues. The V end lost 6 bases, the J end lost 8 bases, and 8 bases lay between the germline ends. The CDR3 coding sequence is TGTGCCAGCAGTTCAGGGTATGAGCAGTTCTTC. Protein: CASSSGYEQFF.

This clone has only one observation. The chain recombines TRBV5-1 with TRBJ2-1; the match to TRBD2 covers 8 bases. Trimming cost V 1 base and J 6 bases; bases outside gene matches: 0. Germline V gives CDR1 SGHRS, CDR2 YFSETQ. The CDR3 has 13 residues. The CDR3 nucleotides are TGCGCCAGCAGCTTGACTAGCGGCAATGAGCAGTTCTTC. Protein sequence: CASSLTSGNEQFF.

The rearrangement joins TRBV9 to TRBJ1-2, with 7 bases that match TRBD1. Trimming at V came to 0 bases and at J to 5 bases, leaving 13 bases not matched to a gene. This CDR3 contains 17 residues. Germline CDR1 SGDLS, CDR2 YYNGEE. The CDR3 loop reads CASSVAPRGQGNYGYTF. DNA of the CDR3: TGTGCCAGCAGCGTAGCCCCGAGGGGGCAGGGTAATTATGGCTACACCTTC.

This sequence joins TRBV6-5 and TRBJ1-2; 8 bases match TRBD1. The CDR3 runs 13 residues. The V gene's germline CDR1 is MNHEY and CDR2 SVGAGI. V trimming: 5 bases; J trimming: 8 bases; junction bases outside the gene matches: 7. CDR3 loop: CASSPLTGAGYTF. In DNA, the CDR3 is TGTGCCAGCAGTCCCTTGACAGGGGCCGGCTACACCTTC.